This T cell receptor (beta chain) emerged from a study of blood T cell repertoires in COVID-19. Study overall: Samples taken during acute and convalescent COVID-19 were collected in the United States, Italy and Spain. T cells, B-cell-depleted T cells, or PBMCs supplied cDNA or gDNA.

Libraries were prepared by immunoSEQ multiplex PCR; TCRdb keeps only in-frame clonotypes and omits some of them. The data hold 300,000 to 350,000 clones, with about 85% observed a single time. The germline V gene has CDR1 LNHDA and CDR2 SQIVND (reference sequence). The ends were cut back, 7 bases at V and 8 bases at J, with 12 bases in the middle. CDR3 length: 13 amino acids. V is TRBV19 and J is TRBJ1-6; weak D call: TRBD1 (5 bases). This sequence was found in a man aged 18 to 29 with active or convalescent COVID-19. Material: peripheral blood. The CDR3 nucleotides read TGTGCCAGTAAACCCGGGACTTATTCACCCCTCCACTTT. The encoded protein is CASKPGTYSPLHF.